A single sample is the source of the 21 T cell receptor beta chains below, sequenced in a study of blood T cells in healthy people across ages (dated by TCRdb to between 2015 and 2017). Library generation was performed with 5' RACE. Sequencing took place on an Illumina HiSeq 2500. A second PCR of roughly 6 to 11 cycles was run with a J-beta primer mix and a sample-barcoded 5' primer. Clones were called with MiXCR by TCRdb after fastp trimmed the public reads at Q25, and only in-frame beta chains were retained. Here each entry gathers all rows of one CDR3 protein and keeps the most common genes and DNA. In all, the sample holds 1.4 million to 1.5 million distinct CDR3 sequences, and around 39% of those were seen once. The ten largest account for under 8% of the sample. The sample consisted of blood. These receptors were taken from a woman aged 18-35 years in good health.

Of note for this clonotype: This may be a read error: a much more frequent sequence differs by one nucleotide. The chain uses TRBV28 and TRBJ2-7, with D possibly TRBD1 on 6 matching bases. The CDR3 has 17 amino acids. From germline, CDR1 is MDHEN and CDR2 SYDVKM. CDR3 DNA: TGTGTCAGCAGTCCCTCCGGGTGGGGGACACTCCCTTCCGAGCAGTACTTC. Translating gives CVSSPSGWGTLPSEQYF.

This clonotype was found a few times. The V and J genes are TRBV7-3 and TRBJ2-1; 7 bases fit TRBD2. J lost 2 bases, V lost 3 bases, and 7 bases had no gene match. This CDR3 comprises 16 residues. The germline V gene has CDR1 SGHTA and CDR2 FQGTGA. CDR3 sequence (DNA): TGTGCCAGCAGCTTCAGCGGGGCTAGTACCTACAATGAGCAGTTCTTC. It encodes CASSFSGASTYNEQFF.

This clonotype was counted between two and nine times. CDR3 sequence (DNA): TGTGCCAGCAGCTTATGGACCAGGACTGGGGCCAACGTCCTGACTTTC. This encodes CASSLWTRTGANVLTF. The genes are TRBV7-9 and TRBJ2-6; no clear D. The CDR3 covers 16 residues. V lost 2 bases and J 2 bases, leaving 10 bases between the germline ends. The germline gives CDR1 SEHNR, CDR2 FQNEAQ (reference sequence).

A few counts support this clonotype. This chain connects TRBV9 to TRBJ2-7, with 9 positions matching TRBD1. There are 14 residues in the CDR3. The germline V gene encodes CDR1 SGDLS and CDR2 YYNGEE. The J segment lost 3 bases and the V segment lost 3 bases, leaving 4 bases of the junction unmatched. CDR3 sequence reads: CASSDGTGIYEQYF. The CDR3 DNA reads TGTGCCAGCAGCGACGGGACAGGGATCTACGAGCAGTACTTC.

The genes are TRBV9 and TRBJ2-5; no reliable D call. Germline CDR1 reads SGDLS; CDR2 reads YYNGEE. With 4 bases removed from V and 11 bases from J, the gap between germline ends came to 24 bases. This CDR3 contains 15 residues. CDR3 DNA: TGTGCCAGCAGCCCCCGGAATCAGATCTCTACGGAGCAGTACTTC. Translating gives CASSPRNQISTEQYF.

This chain connects TRBV29-1 to TRBJ2-3, with 7 bases that match TRBD2. Germline V gene lookup returns CDR1 SQVTM and CDR2 ANQGSEA. The J segment lost 0 bases and the V segment lost 4 bases, leaving 4 bases of the junction unmatched. This CDR3 is built from 14 residues. The CDR3 reads CSVVSGDSTDTQYF. CDR3 sequence (DNA): TGCAGCGTTGTGAGCGGGGATAGCACAGATACGCAGTATTTT.

This clonotype was recorded a few times. This chain connects TRBV18 to TRBJ2-7; D perhaps matches TRBD2 (5 bases). The CDR3 runs 14 residues. The V end was cut by 8 bases, the J end by 2 bases, with 16 bases between. CDR1 is KGHSH, CDR2 LQKENI, per germline. The CDR3 protein is CASRRRGITYEQYF. The CDR3 bases are TGTGCCAGCCGTCGCCGGGGAATCACCTACGAGCAGTACTTC.

The chain recombines TRBV12-3 or TRBV12-4 with TRBJ1-5; D not resolved. V gave up 1 base and J gave up 0 bases, with 7 bases separating them. The CDR3 is 15 amino acids. DNA for the CDR3: TGTGCCAGCAGTTTAGAGGCAGATAGCAATCAGCCCCAGCATTTT. Translation gives CASSLEADSNQPQHF.

This clonotype has just a few counts. The chain employs TRBV4-1 and TRBJ1-5; D call uncertain. V was cut by 1 base and J by 11 bases, with 9 bases left in between. This CDR3 contains 12 residues. Germline V gives CDR1 MGHRA, CDR2 YSYEKL. CDR3 loop: CASSQGGGSQHF. CDR3 DNA: TGCGCCAGCAGCCAAGGGGGTGGATCCCAGCATTTT.

J is TRBJ1-4 and V is TRBV10-3; D is unclear. CDR1 ENHRY and CDR2 SYGVKD come from the germline V gene. V was trimmed by 0 bases and J by 12 bases, leaving 14 bases between them. The CDR3 is 14 residues long. The CDR3 loop reads CAISESPSESQLFF. CDR3 DNA sequence: TGTGCCATCAGTGAGTCCCCGAGTGAGTCCCAACTGTTTTTT.

This chain connects TRBV15 to TRBJ2-3; possibly TRBD1 or TRBD2 for D (5 bases each). V lost 8 bases and J lost 0, with 9 bases in between. CDR3 size: 13 residues. Germline values: CDR1 LNHNV, CDR2 YYDKDF (reference sequence). CDR3 in amino acids: CATRGPSTDTQYF. The CDR3 DNA reads TGTGCCACCCGGGGACCTAGCACAGATACGCAGTATTTT.

This clonotype was counted many times. Possible read error: a much larger clone is one base away. The CDR3 sequence: CASSRGSNYGYTF. In nucleotides, the CDR3 is TGCGCCAGCAGCCGCGGTTCTAACTATGGCTACACCTTC. The J gene is TRBJ1-2, the V gene TRBV12-3 or TRBV12-4; D unclear. The CDR3 extends over 13 amino acids.

The chain has TRBV24-1 and TRBJ2-7; D possibly uses TRBD1 or TRBD2 (5 bases each). Germline lookup yields CDR1 KGHDR and CDR2 SFDVKD. The CDR3 loop spans 15 amino acids. The V end lost 4 bases, the J end lost 7 bases, and 19 bases lay between the germline ends. CDR3 coding DNA: TGTGCCACCAGTGACGGCCGGGACCACAACAATGAGCAGTACTTC. Amino acid sequence: CATSDGRDHNNEQYF.

This clonotype has just a few counts. This chain links TRBV28 with TRBJ1-5, with 10 bases aligning to TRBD1. There are 14 residues in the CDR3. The V gene end was trimmed by 8 bases and the J gene end by 6 bases; junction bases not matched to a gene: 7. From germline, CDR1 is MDHEN and CDR2 SYDVKM. This CDR3 reads CASSGTGAVQPQHF. The DNA for the CDR3 is TGTGCCAGCTCCGGGACAGGGGCGGTTCAGCCCCAGCATTTT.

This clonotype was detected a few times. V gene TRBV10-3 combines with J gene TRBJ1-1, with 12 nucleotides matching TRBD1. Germline V lookup: CDR1 ENHRY, CDR2 SYGVKD. Losses at the gene ends were 7 bases for V and 1 base for J; bases not matched to a gene: 4. The CDR3 is made up of 15 amino acids. CDR3 loop: CAITAGQGANTEAFF. The CDR3 nucleotides read TGTGCCATCACCGCGGGACAGGGGGCGAACACTGAAGCTTTCTTT.

This clonotype was counted a few times. The rearrangement uses TRBV20-1 and TRBJ2-7; TRBD2 matches 11 bases. V lost 4 bases and J lost 0; bases outside the gene matches: 8. Germline CDR1 reads DFQATT; CDR2 reads SNEGSKA (reference sequence). This CDR3 has 16 amino acids. The chain's CDR3 is CSANQQGTSGSYEQYF. The CDR3 DNA reads TGCAGTGCTAACCAACAAGGGACTAGCGGCTCCTACGAGCAGTACTTC.

This clonotype was detected a few times. The chain couples TRBV20-1 to TRBJ2-1, with TRBD2 identical over 10 bases. This CDR3 has 15 amino acids. Germline V gives CDR1 DFQATT, CDR2 SNEGSKA (reference sequence). V gave up 6 bases and J gave up 7 bases; unmatched junction bases: 12. The CDR3 here is CSALTGTSATNEQFF. Here the CDR3 DNA reads TGCAGTGCCCTTACCGGGACTAGCGCGACTAATGAGCAGTTCTTC.

J is TRBJ2-1 and V is TRBV6-2 or TRBV6-3; 7 positions match TRBD2. The CDR3 length is 13 residues. From germline, CDR1 is MNHEY and CDR2 SVGEGT. V was clipped by 7 bases and J by 13 bases; unmatched bases: 13. CDR3 nucleotide sequence: TGTGCCAGCACCCAGGTGGGGAGGGAGACCCAGTTCTTC. This encodes CASTQVGRETQFF.

The chain links TRBV9 to TRBJ2-1, with D unresolved. CDR1 is SGDLS, CDR2 YYNGEE, per germline. The CDR3 spans 13 residues. V lost 0 bases and J lost 6, with 7 bases in between. CDR3 in DNA: TGTGCCAGCAGCGTAGGCCCCACCAATGAGCAGTTCTTC. Amino acids: CASSVGPTNEQFF.

V is TRBV12-3 or TRBV12-4 and J is TRBJ1-1; D remains unclear. V lost 6 bases to trimming and J lost 3 bases, with 14 bases between them. This CDR3 comprises 14 residues. The CDR3 sequence: CASSLRERHTEAFF. The CDR3 DNA reads as TGTGCCAGCAGCTTAAGGGAGAGACACACTGAAGCTTTCTTT.

This clonotype appeared a few times. The chain uses TRBV7-8 and TRBJ1-2, with D unclear. Germline V lookup: CDR1 SGHVS, CDR2 FQNEAQ. Trimming removed 4 bases at V and 0 bases at J, with 15 bases between. The CDR3 length is 16 residues. CDR3 DNA: TGTGCCAGCAGCTCCCCACTCGCTGGGTCTAACTATGGCTACACCTTC. Encoded protein: CASSSPLAGSNYGYTF.